The subject of this entry is one T cell receptor (beta chain). This sample is drawn from a study of control samples from healthy donors and cancer patients. Produced via immunoSEQ multiplex PCR; TCRdb's table is partial and in-frame only. In the table there are about 150,000 clones, 85% to 95% of which are singletons. This CDR3 comprises 17 residues. Germline CDR1 reads MNHNY; CDR2 reads SVGAGI (reference sequence). Trimming left V 5 bases short and J 1 base short, with 18 bases between. This sequence originates from a woman aged 35 to 49 in good health. Sequencing used blood. This sequence joins TRBV6-6 and TRBJ1-5; tentatively, D is TRBD1 (5 bases). CDR3 bases: TGTGCCAGCAGTCCCCCTCGGTGGGGGGGAAGCAATCAGCCCCAGCATTTT. It codes for CASSPPRWGGSNQPQHF.